These T cell receptor beta chains were read from a single sample in a study of T cell clones after liver transplantation. The data were produced by immunoSEQ multiplex PCR, yet TCRdb's version contains in-frame clones alone and is incomplete. This sample has roughly 70,000 clones, with about four fifths found just once. The sequencing used CD4+ T cells from blood, collected before liver transplant. All receptors come from a human donor who received a liver transplant. Both conserved end residues are trimmed from each CDR3. D genes are given only for firm matches. Size values are once, few and many counts, or a class for expanded clones, and some rows have none.

TRBJ1-4	once	TRBV2	NA	ASSETGGSGEKLF
TRBJ2-7	few	TRBV7-2	TRBD2	ASSWGGVRLGEQY
TRBJ2-6	NA	TRBV6-5	NA	ASSPRWGGANVLT
TRBJ2-6	NA	TRBV2	NA	ASSDRLSGANVLT
TRBJ2-7	NA	TRBV7-9	NA	ASSRWGDEQY
TRBJ2-1	NA	TRBV28	NA	ASSPVRDLYNEQF
TRBJ2-5	NA	TRBV7-2	TRBD2	ASSPLAGFLGKTQY
TRBJ1-2	NA	TRBV5-1	NA	ASTKGSPSLGYT
TRBJ2-1	NA	TRBV28	TRBD2	ASTLGSGRAKVNEQF
TRBJ2-2	NA	TRBV10-2	TRBD2	ASSASGRAAGELF
TRBJ2-7	NA	TRBV5-1	TRBD2	ASSLTSGSHEQY
TRBJ2-1	few	TRBV9	TRBD2	ASSVSGTSSVGHYNEQF
TRBJ1-5	NA	TRBV27	NA	ASRDNVYQPQH
TRBJ1-2	NA	TRBV5-6	NA	ASSLVTAYGYT
TRBJ2-7	NA	TRBV28	TRBD2	ASSPGWTSRVEY